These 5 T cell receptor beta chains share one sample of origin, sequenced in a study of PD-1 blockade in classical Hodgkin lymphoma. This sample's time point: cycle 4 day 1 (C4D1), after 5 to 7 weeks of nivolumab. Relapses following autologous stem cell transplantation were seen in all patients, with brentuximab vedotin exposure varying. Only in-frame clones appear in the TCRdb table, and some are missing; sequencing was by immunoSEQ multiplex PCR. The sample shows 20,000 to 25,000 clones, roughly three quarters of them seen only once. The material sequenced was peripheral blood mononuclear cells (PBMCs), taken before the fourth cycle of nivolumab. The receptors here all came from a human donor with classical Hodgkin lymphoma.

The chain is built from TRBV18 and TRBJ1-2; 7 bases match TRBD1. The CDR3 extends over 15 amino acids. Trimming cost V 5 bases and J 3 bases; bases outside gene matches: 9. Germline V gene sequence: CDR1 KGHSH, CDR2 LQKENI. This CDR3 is CASSTLTGNHYGYTF. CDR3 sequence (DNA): TGTGCCAGCTCAACTCTGACAGGGAACCACTATGGCTACACCTTC.

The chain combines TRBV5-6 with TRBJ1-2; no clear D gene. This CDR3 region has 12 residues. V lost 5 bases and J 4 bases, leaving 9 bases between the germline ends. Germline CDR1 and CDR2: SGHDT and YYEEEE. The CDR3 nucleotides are TGTGCCAGCAGTGGAGAGGTCTATGGCTACACCTTC. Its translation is CASSGEVYGYTF.

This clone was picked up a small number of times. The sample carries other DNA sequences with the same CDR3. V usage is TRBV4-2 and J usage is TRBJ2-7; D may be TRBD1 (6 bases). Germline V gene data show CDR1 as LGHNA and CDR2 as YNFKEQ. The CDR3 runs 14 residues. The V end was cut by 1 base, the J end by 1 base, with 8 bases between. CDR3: CASSQGGQSYEQYF. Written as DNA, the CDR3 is TGTGCCAGCAGCCAAGGGGGGCAATCCTACGAGCAGTACTTC.

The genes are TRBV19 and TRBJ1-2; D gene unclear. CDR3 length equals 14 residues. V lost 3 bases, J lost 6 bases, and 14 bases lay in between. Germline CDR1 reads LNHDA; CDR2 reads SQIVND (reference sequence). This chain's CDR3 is CASSIQDRFDGYTF. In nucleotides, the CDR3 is TGTGCCAGTAGTATCCAGGACCGTTTTGATGGCTACACCTTC.

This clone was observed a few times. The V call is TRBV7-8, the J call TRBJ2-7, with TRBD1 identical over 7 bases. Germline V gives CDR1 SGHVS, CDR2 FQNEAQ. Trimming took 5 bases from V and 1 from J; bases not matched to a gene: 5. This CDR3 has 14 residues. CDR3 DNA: TGTGCCAGCAGCCCCGACAGGGCTTCCTACGAGCAGTACTTC. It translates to CASSPDRASYEQYF.